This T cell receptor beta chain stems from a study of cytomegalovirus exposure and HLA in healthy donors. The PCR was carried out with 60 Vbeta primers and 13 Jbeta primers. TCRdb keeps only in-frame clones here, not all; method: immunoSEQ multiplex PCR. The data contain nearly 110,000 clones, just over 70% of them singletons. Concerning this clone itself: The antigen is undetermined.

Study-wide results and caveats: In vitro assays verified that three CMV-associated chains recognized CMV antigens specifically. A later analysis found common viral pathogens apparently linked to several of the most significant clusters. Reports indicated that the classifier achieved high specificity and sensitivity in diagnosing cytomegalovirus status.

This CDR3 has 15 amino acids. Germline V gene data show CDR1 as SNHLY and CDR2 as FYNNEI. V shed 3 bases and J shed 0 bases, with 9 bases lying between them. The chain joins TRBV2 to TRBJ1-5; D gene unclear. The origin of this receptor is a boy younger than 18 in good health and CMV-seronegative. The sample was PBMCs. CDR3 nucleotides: TGTGCCAGCAGTGAGGGAGACGGTAGCAATCAGCCCCAGCATTTT. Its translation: CASSEGDGSNQPQHF.